Below, 9 T cell receptor beta chains from the same sample are listed, as sequenced in a study of OX40 agonist ivuxolimab in advanced cancers. Sequencing used immunoSEQ multiplex PCR; TCRdb keeps in-frame clones, though not all of them. The repertoire has under 25,000 clones, around 79% of them found once; the top ten carry roughly 32%. Specimen: CD4+ or CD8+ T cells sorted from blood, collected in a trial of the OX40 agonist ivuxolimab. All receptors come from an adult with an advanced solid tumor such as melanoma, head and neck, liver or kidney cancer.

This clone was recorded once. The chain links TRBV25-1 to TRBJ2-2, with D perhaps matching TRBD2 (6 bases). This CDR3 is 15 amino acids long. Deletions cut 3 bases from V and 4 bases from J, with 12 bases between. Germline V gene sequence: CDR1 MGHDK, CDR2 SYGVNS. The CDR3, as DNA: TGTGCCAGCAGTGACCGCGGGGATGTCACCGGGGAGCTGTTTTTT. This gives the protein CASSDRGDVTGELFF.

V usage is TRBV29-1 and J usage is TRBJ1-2, with 7 bases fitting TRBD1. V lost 3 bases to trimming and J lost 4 bases; unmatched junction nucleotides: 8. CDR1 and CDR2 (germline): SQVTM, ANQGSEA. The CDR3 sequence is 14 residues long. The CDR3 reads CSVDFDRVFYGYTF. As DNA, the CDR3 is TGCAGCGTTGATTTCGACAGGGTGTTCTATGGCTACACCTTC.

V and J are TRBV7-3 and TRBJ1-6; TRBD1 is a possible D gene (6 bases). This CDR3 region has 17 residues. Trimming cost V 0 bases and J 0 bases, with 9 bases left between them. Looked up from germline, CDR1 is SGHTA and CDR2 is FQGTGA. The CDR3 protein is CASSLTGGSSYNSPLHF. CDR3 sequence (DNA): TGTGCCAGCAGCTTAACAGGGGGGAGCTCCTATAATTCACCCCTCCACTTT.

The V gene is TRBV12-5, the J gene TRBJ2-7, with 9 bases matching TRBD1. Trimming at V came to 5 bases and at J to 1 base, leaving 6 bases not matched to a gene. The CDR3 is 15 residues long. CDR1 is LGHNT, CDR2 FRNRAP, per germline. The CDR3 coding sequence is TGTGCTAGTGGTCTCCCCGGGACAGGGTCCTACGAGCAGTACTTC. Encoded protein: CASGLPGTGSYEQYF.

CDR3: CSVGGPGANVLTF. Here the CDR3 DNA reads TGCAGCGTCGGGGGGCCAGGGGCCAACGTCCTGACTTTC. This rearrangement joins TRBV29-1 to TRBJ2-6, with D possibly matching TRBD2 (7 bases). Trimming shortened V by 6 bases and J by 4 bases, and 10 bases separated the two germline ends. Germline V gene lookup returns CDR1 SQVTM and CDR2 ANQGSEA. The CDR3 is made up of 13 amino acids.

V usage is TRBV7-6 and J usage is TRBJ2-6; 10 bases are a match to TRBD2. The CDR3 spans 17 residues. The germline CDR1 and CDR2 sequences are SGHVS and FNYEAQ. Trimming at V came to 3 bases and at J to 0 bases, leaving 2 bases not matched to a gene. CDR3 sequence reads: CASSFTSGASGANVLTF. As DNA, the CDR3 is TGTGCCAGCAGCTTCACTAGCGGGGCCTCTGGGGCCAACGTCCTGACTTTC.

Only one count was recorded for this clone. The chain has TRBV9 and TRBJ2-3; 15 bases align to TRBD2. Germline assignment: CDR1 SGDLS and CDR2 YYNGEE. Losses at the gene ends were 2 bases for V and 9 bases for J; bases not matched to a gene: 7. This CDR3 contains 16 residues. Here the CDR3 DNA reads TGTGCCAGCAGCGTCCGGACTAGCGGGGGGGCCCACACGCAGTATTTT. Its protein is CASSVRTSGGAHTQYF.

This clone was detected only a few times. V and J are TRBV27 and TRBJ2-7, with 7 bases fitting TRBD1. Germline V gene lookup returns CDR1 MNHEY and CDR2 SMNVEV (reference sequence). The CDR3 consists of 15 residues. V was clipped by 5 bases and J by 3 bases; unmatched bases: 10. In DNA, the CDR3 is TGTGCCAGCAGTCCGATCCGACAGGGAGACTACGAGCAGTACTTC. Translating gives CASSPIRQGDYEQYF.

This clone was seen a handful of times. CDR3 DNA sequence: TGTGCCAGCAGCTCGACGATGACAGGGTTCGGCGCTTTCTTT. Encoded protein: CASSSTMTGFGAFF. The rearrangement links TRBV7-6 to TRBJ1-1; 7 nucleotides match TRBD1. CDR1 and CDR2 (germline): SGHVS, FNYEAQ. CDR3 size: 14 residues. V trimming: 4 bases; J trimming: 11 bases; junction bases outside the gene matches: 13.